The present T cell receptor beta chain was sequenced within a study of molecular identifiers for immune sequencing clone quantification. The wider study: Replicate experiments took RNA from about 20,000 or 100,000 naive CD8 cells, divided it five ways and sequenced four. Overall study findings and caveats: Over 97% of effector molecules, but under 1% in naive cells, were held by clones with more than 20 RNA copies.

Each CDR3 protein gets one entry after TCRdb re-called the PCR reads with MiXCR. The sample records 75,000 to 95,000 distinct CDR3 sequences, more than 20% being singletons. Naive CD8 T cells were FACS-sorted by CD8+CD4-CCR7+CD45RA+ markers. Germline V gene sequence: CDR1 MNHEY, CDR2 SVGEGT. The CDR3 contains 17 residues. Between the trimmed V and J ends, which lost 2 bases and 0 bases, there was a span of 14 bases. The table lists this clonotype with a few counts. What it binds is unknown. The chain couples TRBV6-2 or TRBV6-3 to TRBJ1-5; D call uncertain. The clonotype originates from a human donor in good health. Some libraries in this study had Jurkat cell RNA spiked in. The source material was naive CD8+ T cells from blood, with Jurkat cell RNA spiked in. Specified subset: FACS-sorted CD8+CD4-CCR7+CD45RA+ naive T cells. Here the CDR3 reads CASSYPPMAVSNQPQHF. The DNA of the CDR3 is TGTGCCAGCAGTTACCCCCCTATGGCGGTTAGCAATCAGCCCCAGCATTTT.